The sequence of this T cell receptor (beta chain) was determined in a study of blood T cell repertoires in COVID-19 (dated by TCRdb to the early 2020s). Regarding the study in general: Samples covering the acute and convalescent phases of COVID-19 were provided by collaborators in the United States, Italy and Spain. The samples were drawn from two sources: the first 160 participants of the ongoing ImmuneRACE study, and fewer than 1,500 subjects contributed by 6 global collaborators. Deeply sampled blood TCRbeta repertoires from subjects exposed to, actively infected with, or recovered from COVID-19 were included in the dataset. The repertoires were released in a freely available public database intended as a resource for research on the immune response to SARS-CoV-2. Where available, HLA class I and class II types were obtained from metadata supplied by the sample provider rather than from assay-based typing. Nearly every sample came with metadata listing a de-identified subject ID, COVID-19 status, age in years and sex. The material from the prospective study consisted of cDNA or gDNA derived from T cells, B-cell-depleted T cells, or PBMCs. What the research found in general, with its limitations: The amount of clinical and demographic metadata varied by source and participant and was provided uncurated.

Notes on this clone: Its antigen remains undetermined. No per-base quality is available; no much larger clone lies one base away.

One collaborating source in Seattle enrolled patients while the patients were actively infected and followed the patients over time throughout the course of disease. Each collaborating institution followed its own protocols to collect whole blood in K2EDTA tubes. For TCRbeta analysis, collaborator samples were shipped as frozen whole blood, as isolated PBMCs, or as DNA extracted from either sample type. The immunoSEQ Assay, a bias-controlled multiplex PCR, was used to amplify TCRbeta CDR3 regions from genomic DNA. As for how the authors treated the data: Nucleated cell counts per sample were estimated from amplification of reference gene primers within the assay. Sequence reads were collapsed and filtered to measure the absolute abundance of every unique TCRbeta CDR3 rearrangement. Productive Simpson clonality was computed per sample as the square root of Simpson's diversity index over productive rearrangements. TCRdb carries this immuneACCESS record with in-frame sequences only. Its versions omit some clonotypes, under half of them owing to an unresolved V gene in the studies checked, with the rest unexplained. V and J calls and clone size are given by that table; D and trimming were obtained from the DNA. Recorded for this sample are approximately 250,000 clones; around 87% of them occurred a single time. Clones ranked in the top ten supply roughly 4.9% of the sample.

The CDR3 covers 16 residues, taking in both the cysteine and the phenylalanine. The sequence is cut down to CDR3 DNA, 48 bases in frame from base 1. At the junction V is shortened by 5 bases and J by 0 bases, with 18 bases in between. CDR1 and CDR2 are drawn from the germline V gene: SGHTS, YDEGEE. The receptor chain draws on TRBV5-8 and TRBJ2-7, and TRBD2 may be the D gene, going by 7 matching bases. Sequenced sample: peripheral blood. This sequence was found in a woman aged 55-75 years with COVID-19, enrolled during active disease. The CDR3 is CASSHLGGAGSYEQYF. DNA sequence: TGTGCCAGCAGTCACCTGGGGGGGGCTGGCTCCTACGAGCAGTACTTC. When the CDR3 is completed using the reference TRBV5-8 and TRBJ2-7 genes on either side, the full variable domain is EAGVTQSPTHLIKTRGQQATLRCSPISGHTSVYWYQQALGLGLQFLLWYDEGEERNRGNFPPRFSGRQFPNYSSELNVNALELEDSALYLCASSHLGGAGSYEQYFGPGTRLTVT.